What follows are 24 T cell receptor beta chains derived from one specimen sequenced in a study of cytomegalovirus exposure and HLA in healthy donors. Sequencing used immunoSEQ multiplex PCR; TCRdb keeps in-frame clones, though not all of them. The sample consists of more than 200,000 clones, more than 75% of them appearing once. The sample comprised PBMCs. These receptors were taken from a man younger than 30 in good health and CMV-seropositive.

Written as DNA, the CDR3 is TGTGCCAGCAGTTACCCGGGGGGCGAGCAGTACTTC. It yields the protein CASSYPGGEQYF. The chain employs TRBV6-5 and TRBJ2-7; 7 bases align to TRBD2. With V trimmed by 2 bases and J by 6 bases, 1 base remained unmatched. The CDR3 is made up of 12 amino acids. CDR1 is MNHEY and CDR2 is SVGAGI in the germline V gene.

This chain links TRBV7-3 with TRBJ2-6; 8 nucleotides align to TRBD1. Germline V gives CDR1 SGHTA, CDR2 FQGTGA. The CDR3 is 18 amino acids. V shed 5 bases, J shed 3 bases, and the junction held 12 bases outside the gene matches. CDR3 in DNA: TGTGCCAGCAGCCCGGACAGGGTCGCCTTAGGTGGGGCCAACGTCCTGACTTTC. Its translation is CASSPDRVALGGANVLTF. Drawing the rest from reference TRBV7-3 and TRBJ2-6, the complete variable domain is GAGVSQTPSNKVTEKGKYVELRCDPISGHTALYWYRQSLGQGPEFLIYFQGTGAADDSGLPNDRFFAVRPEGSVSTLKIQRTERGDSAVYLCASSPDRVALGGANVLTFGAGSRLTVL.

This clone was observed a few times. The chain joins TRBV5-4 to TRBJ1-1; D is undetermined. The V end was cut by 4 bases, the J end by 3 bases, with 7 bases between. Germline CDR1 SGHNT, CDR2 YYREEE (reference sequence). The CDR3 has 12 residues. The CDR3 DNA reads as TGTGCCAGCAGCCTGGACCACACTGAAGCTTTCTTT. It translates to CASSLDHTEAFF. The variable domain in full, with the rest retrieved from reference TRBV5-4 and TRBJ1-1, is ETGVTQSPTHLIKTRGQQVTLRCSSQSGHNTVSWYQQALGQGPQFIFQYYREEENGRGNFPPRFSGLQFPNYSSELNVNALELDDSALYLCASSLDHTEAFFGQGTRLTVV.

The chain couples TRBV5-1 to TRBJ2-1; a possible D gene is TRBD2 (5 bases). Trimming left V 3 bases short and J 2 bases short, with 12 bases between. Germline CDR1 is SGHRS and CDR2 is YFSETQ. This CDR3 contains 15 residues. The CDR3 sequence: CASSSRGSAYNEQFF. The CDR3 DNA reads TGCGCCAGCAGCTCCCGGGGTAGCGCCTACAATGAGCAGTTCTTC.

The V gene is TRBV19, the J gene TRBJ1-5, with D uncertain. This CDR3 spans 14 amino acids. CDR1 and CDR2 from the germline V gene are LNHDA and SQIVND (reference sequence). The V and J ends lost 3 bases and 1 base respectively, with 7 bases between them. The CDR3 DNA follows: TGTGCCAGTAGTATTCCGGACAGCAATCAGCCCCAGCATTTT. This gives the protein CASSIPDSNQPQHF.

The CDR3 loop reads CASSPRTPQREKLFF. CDR3 sequence (DNA): TGTGCCAGCAGTCCAAGGACACCCCAGCGGGAAAAACTGTTTTTT. The gene calls are TRBV27 and TRBJ1-4; possible D gene TRBD1, 5 bases. V lost 5 bases to trimming and J lost 8 bases, with 18 bases between them. CDR1 and CDR2 from the germline V gene are MNHEY and SMNVEV (reference sequence). This CDR3 is 15 amino acids long.

The chain is built from TRBV5-4 and TRBJ2-1; 14 bases agree with TRBD2. Germline-derived CDR1 and CDR2 are SGHNT and YYREEE (reference sequence). With 3 bases clipped from V and 9 bases from J, the junction kept 8 bases outside the gene matches. This CDR3 region has 16 residues. CDR3 nucleotides: TGTGCCAGCAGCTCCGGGACTAGCGGGAGAGGGGGTGAGCAGTTCTTC. Its translation: CASSSGTSGRGGEQFF. Combining the CDR3 with reference TRBV5-4 and TRBJ2-1 gives the whole variable domain ETGVTQSPTHLIKTRGQQVTLRCSSQSGHNTVSWYQQALGQGPQFIFQYYREEENGRGNFPPRFSGLQFPNYSSELNVNALELDDSALYLCASSSGTSGRGGEQFFGPGTRLTVL.

This clone was seen only once. This chain joins TRBV5-4 and TRBJ2-2; no clear D. The CDR3 has 13 amino acids. V lost 2 bases and J 7 bases, leaving 9 bases between the germline ends. Germline CDR1 is SGHNT and CDR2 is YYREEE (reference sequence). CDR3 nucleotide sequence: TGTGCCAGCAGCTTAGGTTGGGACGGGGAGCTGTTTTTT. It encodes CASSLGWDGELFF.

The table lists this clone with a few counts. This rearrangement joins TRBV7-9 to TRBJ2-7; no definite D call. Trimming shortened V by 2 bases and J by 3 bases, and 11 bases separated the two germline ends. The V gene's germline CDR1 is SEHNR and CDR2 FQNEAQ (reference sequence). The CDR3 runs 14 residues. CDR3 in amino acids: CASSLLGGNYEQYF. DNA of the CDR3: TGTGCCAGCAGCTTATTAGGCGGCAACTACGAGCAGTACTTC.

The chain combines TRBV2 with TRBJ2-3; D unclear. V lost 4 bases to trimming and J lost 2 bases, with 10 bases between them. This CDR3 spans 14 amino acids. In germline, CDR1 is SNHLY, CDR2 FYNNEI. The CDR3 nucleotides are TGTGCCAGCAGTGTCAACAGCCCCACAGATACGCAGTATTTT. Translated: CASSVNSPTDTQYF.

The chain couples TRBV28 to TRBJ1-5; D possibly corresponds to TRBD1 (5 bases). CDR1 and CDR2 (germline): MDHEN, SYDVKM. Trimming left V 10 bases short and J 7 bases short, with 17 bases between. This CDR3 has 13 amino acids. CDR3 bases: TGTGCCATCACCGGGGGACGGTTGCAGCCCCAGCATTTT. Encoded protein: CAITGGRLQPQHF.

This clone occurred once. As DNA, the CDR3 is TGTGCCACCAGCGCTTGGACATCAAGCAATCAGCCCCAGCATTTT. Residues: CATSAWTSSNQPQHF. The chain has TRBV15 and TRBJ1-5; tentatively, D is TRBD1 (5 bases). Trimming took off 5 bases at V and 1 base at J, with 12 bases between the two ends. Per germline, CDR1 LNHNV and CDR2 YYDKDF (reference sequence). CDR3 length: 15 residues.

V is TRBV7-2 and J is TRBJ2-7; tentative D call: TRBD2 (7 bases). CDR1 is SGHTA, CDR2 FQGNSA, per germline. This CDR3 comprises 13 residues. Trimming stripped 6 bases from V and 4 bases from J, with 13 bases between. CDR3: CASRPGGGYEQYF. Here the CDR3 DNA reads TGTGCCAGCAGACCGGGGGGCGGTTACGAGCAGTACTTC.

The V and J genes are TRBV9 and TRBJ2-7; 7 bases line up with TRBD2. The CDR3 is 13 residues long. In germline, CDR1 is SGDLS, CDR2 YYNGEE. The V and J ends lost 7 bases and 3 bases, in that order; junction bases with no gene match: 7. CDR3 in amino acids: CASGGGVGYEQYF. The CDR3 DNA sequence: TGTGCCAGCGGGGGAGGGGTTGGCTACGAGCAGTACTTC.

The chain has TRBV6-5 and TRBJ1-3, with TRBD1 identical over 8 bases. The CDR3 covers 15 residues. Germline V gives CDR1 MNHEY, CDR2 SVGAGI. The trim removed 0 bases at V and 7 bases at J, leaving 5 bases unmatched. The CDR3 nucleotides are TGTGCCAGCAGTTACTCGATTAACAGGGGGAACACCATATATTTT. This encodes CASSYSINRGNTIYF.

In its sample, this clone was seen once. The chain carries TRBV7-9 and TRBJ1-2, with D maybe TRBD1 (6 bases). Trimming took off 5 bases at V and 3 bases at J, with 13 bases between the two ends. Germline CDR1 SEHNR, CDR2 FQNEAQ (reference sequence). The length of the CDR3 is 14 residues. This chain's CDR3 is CASSPQGSHYGYTF. In DNA, the CDR3 is TGTGCCAGCAGCCCCCAGGGGTCTCACTATGGCTACACCTTC. Supplemented by reference TRBV7-9 and TRBJ1-2, the full variable domain reads DTGVSQNPRHKITKRGQNVTFRCDPISEHNRLYWYRQTLGQGPEFLTYFQNEAQLEKSRLLSDRFSAERPKGSFSTLEIQRTEQGDSAMYLCASSPQGSHYGYTFGSGTRLTVV.

The CDR3 region is CASSLADILNYGYTF. CDR3 nucleotide sequence: TGTGCCAGCAGCTTAGCGGACATCCTAAACTATGGCTACACCTTC. The rearrangement joins TRBV7-9 to TRBJ1-2, with D tentatively TRBD1 (5 bases). The CDR3 is made up of 15 amino acids. Germline V gene sequence: CDR1 SEHNR, CDR2 FQNEAQ (reference sequence). V lost 0 bases and J lost 2, with 10 bases in between.

The CDR3 region has the DNA TGTGCCAGCATCCCCCTGGGGACAGGGGGCGCAGGTGGCTACACCTTC. Translating gives CASIPLGTGGAGGYTF. This chain connects TRBV28 to TRBJ1-2; 12 nucleotides agree with TRBD1. The CDR3 consists of 16 residues. J lost 7 bases, V lost 7 bases, and 13 bases had no gene match. In germline, CDR1 is MDHEN, CDR2 SYDVKM.

The chain recombines TRBV4-1 with TRBJ2-1; 8 bases are a match to TRBD2. The CDR3 covers 13 residues. CDR1 MGHRA and CDR2 YSYEKL come from the germline V gene. Trimming cost V 3 bases and J 8 bases; bases outside gene matches: 3. The CDR3 reads CASSQGLVYEQFF. CDR3 coding DNA: TGCGCCAGCAGCCAGGGACTAGTATATGAGCAGTTCTTC.

This chain links TRBV30 with TRBJ2-6; D assignment may be TRBD1 or TRBD2 (5 bases each). The CDR3 covers 18 residues. The germline V gene has CDR1 GTSNPN and CDR2 SVGIG (reference sequence). CDR3 sequence reads: CAGTLGRQLFSGANVLTF. The CDR3 nucleotides are TGTGCTGGGACCCTCGGCAGGCAGCTCTTCTCTGGGGCCAACGTCCTGACTTTC.

V is TRBV18 and J is TRBJ1-2, with TRBD1 as a possible D gene (6 bases). The CDR3 runs to 15 residues. V lost 1 base and J 6 bases, leaving 15 bases between the germline ends. The germline V gene has CDR1 KGHSH and CDR2 LQKENI. The CDR3 loop is CASSPRGQGIDGYTF. DNA of the CDR3: TGTGCCAGCTCACCACGCGGTCAGGGGATCGATGGCTACACCTTC.

This chain links TRBV6-5 with TRBJ1-5; 8 positions agree with TRBD1. The CDR3 length is 15 residues. Germline trimming cut 6 bases from V and 1 base from J; bases unmatched to any gene: 5. The V gene's germline CDR1 is MNHEY and CDR2 SVGAGI. Written as DNA, the CDR3 is TGTGCCAGCAGCTATGGACAGGGAAGCAATCAGCCCCAGCATTTT. This gives the protein CASSYGQGSNQPQHF.

This clone has only one observation. CDR3 protein: CASSPAGGKGLYGYTF. As DNA, the CDR3 is TGTGCCAGCAGCCCTGCTGGCGGGAAGGGGCTCTATGGCTACACCTTC. The chain links TRBV9 to TRBJ1-2; tentatively, D is TRBD1 (5 bases). The CDR3 runs to 16 residues. Germline V lookup: CDR1 SGDLS, CDR2 YYNGEE. V lost 4 bases to trimming and J lost 4 bases, with 20 bases between them.

The rearrangement links TRBV29-1 to TRBJ2-7; 7 bases are shared with TRBD1. The V segment lost 3 bases and the J segment 3 bases; nucleotides outside the gene matches: 2. This CDR3 contains 12 residues. Germline loops: CDR1 SQVTM, CDR2 ANQGSEA. The DNA of the CDR3 is TGCAGCGTTGACAGGGGGATCTACGAGCAGTACTTC. Its protein is CSVDRGIYEQYF.